One and the same sample provided the 3 T cell receptor beta chains below, sequenced in a study of T cell responses to AZD1222 COVID-19 vaccine (dated by TCRdb to the early 2020s). The library relied on the immunoSEQ multiplex PCR assay. The table was pulled from immuneACCESS by TCRdb, which kept in-frame rearrangements only. Such tables lose some clones; where checked, under half of the loss comes from unresolved V genes, and the rest has no known cause. The sample contains 90,000 to 150,000 clones, around 93% of them found a single time. Under 9% of the sample rests with the top ten. The intended sense of this specimen's time point label: about 28 days (+/-7) after the second vaccine dose. This specimen was peripheral blood, taken 28 days after the second AZD1222 dose. Receptor source: an adult who received the AZD1222 COVID-19 vaccine.

The chain recombines TRBV4-2 with TRBJ2-7; 9 nucleotides match TRBD1. CDR3 size: 15 residues. V was pared by 0 bases and J by 4 bases, with 4 bases of the junction left unmatched. Germline V gives CDR1 LGHNA, CDR2 YNFKEQ. CDR3 loop: CASSQEGQGRYEQYF. For the CDR3, the DNA is TGTGCCAGCAGCCAAGAGGGACAGGGCCGATACGAGCAGTACTTC.

The rearrangement links TRBV7-2 to TRBJ2-2; D unclear. CDR3 length: 14 residues. V shed 5 bases and J shed 6 bases, with 13 bases lying between them. Germline-derived CDR1 and CDR2 are SGHTA and FQGNSA. CDR3 DNA: TGTGCCAGCAGCCCCGGCGTGGCAGCCGGGGAGCTGTTTTTT. Translated: CASSPGVAAGELFF. Drawing the rest from reference TRBV7-2 and TRBJ2-2, the complete variable domain is GAGVSQSPSNKVTEKGKDVELRCDPISGHTALYWYRQSLGQGLEFLIYFQGNSAPDKSGLPSDRFSAERTGGSVSTLTIQRTQQEDSAVYLCASSPGVAAGELFFGEGSRLTVL.

The CDR3 protein is CASSARLSSGYTF. As DNA, the CDR3 is TGCGCCAGCAGCGCACGCCTTTCGAGCGGCTACACCTTC. The chain carries TRBV5-1 and TRBJ1-2; D is ambiguous. The CDR3 runs 13 residues. V was trimmed by 4 bases and J by 8 bases, leaving 15 bases between them. The germline V gene encodes CDR1 SGHRS and CDR2 YFSETQ.